Listed below are T cell receptor beta chains from one sample, sequenced in a study of T cell changes during pregnancy in multiple sclerosis. The table came from immunoSEQ multiplex PCR; TCRdb's copy has only in-frame clones and leaves some out. The profile covers about 36,000 clones, with about nine tenths appearing a single time and approximately 0.47% taken by the ten largest. The source material was CD4+ T cells from peripheral blood mononuclear cells, sampled in the second trimester of pregnancy. All receptors come from a female donor in good health, enrolled as a control in a pregnancy study. The CDR3 runs from the conserved cysteine through the conserved F or W. A D gene is named only where the DNA matches it firmly. Not every row has a clone size; where given, it reads once, few, many or a size class.

V gene,clone size,J gene,D gene,CDR3 DNA,CDR3 protein
TRBV19,.,TRBJ2-3,TRBD2,TGTGCCAGTAGTAGCGGGGGGGACTTTTCTAGCACAGATACGCAGTATTTT,CASSSGGDFSSTDTQYF
TRBV10-3,.,TRBJ2-3,.,TGTGCCATCAGTGAGTCGGCGGTCACAGATACGCAGTATTTT,CAISESAVTDTQYF
TRBV5-4,.,TRBJ2-7,.,TGTGCCAGCAGCCCGACGGGGTCATACGAGCAGTACTTC,CASSPTGSYEQYF
TRBV5-6,.,TRBJ2-2,.,TGTGCCAGCAACCCTAGGGGTCACGGGGAGCTGTTTTTT,CASNPRGHGELFF
TRBV29-1,.,TRBJ2-1,TRBD2,TGCAGCGTTGGGGTAGCGGGAGGGCCCGGGAATGAGCAGTTCTTC,CSVGVAGGPGNEQFF
TRBV27,.,TRBJ2-1,.,TGTGCCAGCAGTTTATGGGGCGGGACCTACGTCAAGTTCTTC,CASSLWGGTYVKFF
TRBV10-2,.,TRBJ2-1,.,TGCGCCAGCAGTGAGCCCAACCCCAGGGGGGAGTCAGGAGAGCAGTTCTTC,CASSEPNPRGESGEQFF
TRBV4-1,.,TRBJ2-7,TRBD1,TGCGCCAGCAGCCAAGGGGACAGGGGATTCTACGAGCAGTACTTC,CASSQGDRGFYEQYF
TRBV9,.,TRBJ2-2,TRBD2,TGTGCCAGCAGCGTAACTAGCGGGGAGAACACCGGGGAGCTGTTTTTT,CASSVTSGENTGELFF
TRBV2,.,TRBJ2-7,.,TGTGCCAGCAGATTCGGGGGTAGCTCCTACGAGCAGTACTTC,CASRFGGSSYEQYF
TRBV5-1,.,TRBJ2-2,.,TGCGCCAGCACCCCGAGGGAAACCGGGGAGCTGTTTTTT,CASTPRETGELFF
TRBV28,.,TRBJ2-3,.,TGTGCCAGCAGTACTTCAGGGGCAGATACGCAGTATTTT,CASSTSGADTQYF
TRBV2,.,TRBJ1-2,.,TGTGCCAGCATTTCCACAGGGCTGAACTATGGCTACACCTTC,CASISTGLNYGYTF
TRBV20-1,.,TRBJ2-7,.,TGCAGTGCTAGAGCTAGCGAGCAGTACTTC,CSARASEQYF
TRBV15,.,TRBJ1-5,TRBD1,TGTGCCACCAGCAGTCGGAGGGACAGATCATATAGCAATCAGCCCCAGCATTTT,CATSSRRDRSYSNQPQHF
TRBV11-3,.,TRBJ2-1,TRBD1,TGTGCCAGCAGCTTAGGGGACAGCATAAACAATGAGCAGTTCTTC,CASSLGDSINNEQFF
TRBV28,.,TRBJ2-7,.,TGTGCCAGCAGAAAAGGACTGGCCTACGAGCAGTACTTC,CASRKGLAYEQYF
TRBV5-1,.,TRBJ2-5,.,TGCGCCAGCAGCTTCCCCGGGCAAGAGACCCAGTACTTC,CASSFPGQETQYF
TRBV7-2,.,TRBJ2-1,.,TGTGCCAGCAGCTTAGGAATAGGGGAATACAATGAGCAGTTCTTC,CASSLGIGEYNEQFF
TRBV19,.,TRBJ2-1,.,TGTGCCAGTAGCCCGGGACTCCGGGCGAAGCAGTTCTTC,CASSPGLRAKQFF
TRBV6-5,once,TRBJ1-2,.,TGTGCCAGCAGTCCGGCCGGGGGAAACTATGGCTACACCTTC,CASSPAGGNYGYTF